This TCR beta chain emerged from a study of low-dose radiotherapy and immunotherapy resistance in tumors. About the study: Patients were treated with intravenous nivolumab at 240 mg every two weeks and were also dosed with ipilimumab at 1 mg/kg every six weeks.

CDR3 size: 13 residues. Germline values: CDR1 PRHDT, CDR2 FYEKMQ (reference sequence). Trimming left V 5 bases short and J 5 bases short, with 10 bases between. Time point: after trial treatment. Specified treatment: LDRT plus nivolumab, ipilimumab, low-dose cyclophosphamide and aspirin (RACIN trial). Alpha and beta chains were covered, as first-strand cDNA relied on TRAV- and TRBV-specific primers. With a V-primer adapter and a constant-region primer, TCRs were amplified for roughly 20 PCR cycles. TCRdb processed the reads anew with MiXCR; each CDR3 protein has one entry. The sample records about 58,000 distinct CDR3 sequences, about 25% being singletons.

Sequenced here: PBMCs, sampled after low-dose radiotherapy plus immunotherapy. This TCR derives from a male donor with prostate cancer. The chain employs TRBV13 and TRBJ2-1; D tentatively reads TRBD1 or TRBD2 (6 bases each). The CDR3 nucleotides read TGTGCCAGCAGCCGGGGGCCCGACAATGAGCAGTTCTTC. Protein sequence: CASSRGPDNEQFF.